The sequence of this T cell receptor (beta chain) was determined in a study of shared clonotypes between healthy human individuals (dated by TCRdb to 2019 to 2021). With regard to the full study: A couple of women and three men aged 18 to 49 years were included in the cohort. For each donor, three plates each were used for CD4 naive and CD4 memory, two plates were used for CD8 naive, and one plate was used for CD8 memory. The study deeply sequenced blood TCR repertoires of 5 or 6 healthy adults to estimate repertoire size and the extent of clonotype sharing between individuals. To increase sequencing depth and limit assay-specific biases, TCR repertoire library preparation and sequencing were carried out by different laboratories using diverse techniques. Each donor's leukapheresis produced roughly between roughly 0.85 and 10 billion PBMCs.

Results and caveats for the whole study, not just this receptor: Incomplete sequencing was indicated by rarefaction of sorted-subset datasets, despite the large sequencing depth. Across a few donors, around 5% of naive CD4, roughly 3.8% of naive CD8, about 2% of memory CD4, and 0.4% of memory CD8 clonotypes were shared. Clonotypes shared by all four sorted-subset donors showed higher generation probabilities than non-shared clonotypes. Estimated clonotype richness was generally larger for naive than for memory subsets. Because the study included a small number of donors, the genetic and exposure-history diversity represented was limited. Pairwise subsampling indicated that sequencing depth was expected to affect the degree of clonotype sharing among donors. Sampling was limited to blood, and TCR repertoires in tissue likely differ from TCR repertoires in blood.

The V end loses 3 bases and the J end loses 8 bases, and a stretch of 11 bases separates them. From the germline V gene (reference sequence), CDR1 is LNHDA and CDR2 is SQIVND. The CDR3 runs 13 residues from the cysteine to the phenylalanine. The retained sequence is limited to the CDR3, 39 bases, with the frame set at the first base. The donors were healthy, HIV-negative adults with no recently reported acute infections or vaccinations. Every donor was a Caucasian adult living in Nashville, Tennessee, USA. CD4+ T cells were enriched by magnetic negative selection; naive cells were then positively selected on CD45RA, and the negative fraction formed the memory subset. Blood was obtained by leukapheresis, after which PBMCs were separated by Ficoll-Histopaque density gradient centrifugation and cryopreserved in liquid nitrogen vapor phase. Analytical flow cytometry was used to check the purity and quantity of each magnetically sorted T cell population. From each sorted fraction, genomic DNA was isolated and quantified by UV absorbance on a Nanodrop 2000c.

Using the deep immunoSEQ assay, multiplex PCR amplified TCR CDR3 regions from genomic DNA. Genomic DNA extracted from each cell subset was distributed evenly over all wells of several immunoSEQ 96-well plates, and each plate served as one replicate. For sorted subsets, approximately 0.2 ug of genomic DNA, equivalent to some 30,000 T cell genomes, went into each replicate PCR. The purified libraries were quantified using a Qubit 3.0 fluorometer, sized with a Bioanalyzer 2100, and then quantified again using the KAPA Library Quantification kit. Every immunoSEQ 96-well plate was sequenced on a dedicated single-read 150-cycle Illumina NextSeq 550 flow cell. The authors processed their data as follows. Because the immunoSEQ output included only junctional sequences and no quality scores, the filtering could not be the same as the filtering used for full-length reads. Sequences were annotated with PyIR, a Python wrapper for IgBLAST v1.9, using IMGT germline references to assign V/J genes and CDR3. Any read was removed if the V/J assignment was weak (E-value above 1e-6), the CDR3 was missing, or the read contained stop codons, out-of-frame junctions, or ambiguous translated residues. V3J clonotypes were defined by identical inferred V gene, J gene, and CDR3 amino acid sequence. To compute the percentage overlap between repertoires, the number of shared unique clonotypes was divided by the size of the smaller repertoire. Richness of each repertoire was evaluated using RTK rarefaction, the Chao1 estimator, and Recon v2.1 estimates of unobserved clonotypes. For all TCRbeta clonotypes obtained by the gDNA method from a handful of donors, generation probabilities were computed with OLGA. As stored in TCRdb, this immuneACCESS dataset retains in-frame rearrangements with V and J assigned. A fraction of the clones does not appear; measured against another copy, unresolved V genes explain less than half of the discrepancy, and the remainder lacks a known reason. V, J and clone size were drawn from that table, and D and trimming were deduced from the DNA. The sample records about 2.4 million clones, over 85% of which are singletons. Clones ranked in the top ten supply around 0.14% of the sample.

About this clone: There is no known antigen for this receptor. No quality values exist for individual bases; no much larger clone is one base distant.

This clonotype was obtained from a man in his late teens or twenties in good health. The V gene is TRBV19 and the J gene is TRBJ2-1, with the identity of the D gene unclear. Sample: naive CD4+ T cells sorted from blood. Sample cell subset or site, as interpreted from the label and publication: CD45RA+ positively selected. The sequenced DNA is TGTGCCAGTAGTATTCGGGTAGTAGATGAGCAGTTCTTC. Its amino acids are CASSIRVVDEQFF. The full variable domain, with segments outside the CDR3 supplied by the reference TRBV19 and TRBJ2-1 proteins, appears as DGGITQSPKYLFRKEGQNVTLSCEQNLNHDAMYWYRQDPGQGLRLIYYSQIVNDFQKGDIAEGYSVSREKKESFPLTVTSAQKNPTAFYLCASSIRVVDEQFFGPGTRLTVL.